This TCR beta chain was captured by sequencing in a study of blood T cells in healthy people across ages. Between the trimmed V and J ends, which lost 4 bases and 0 bases, there was a span of 12 bases. Germline V gene sequence: CDR1 ENHRY, CDR2 SYGVKD. CDR3 length: 16 residues. Using a J-beta primer mix together with a sample-barcoded 5' primer, a second PCR was run for roughly 6 to 12 cycles. TCRdb itself ran the 5' RACE reads through MiXCR, one entry per CDR3 protein. The sample contains around 780,000 distinct CDR3 sequences, roughly 50% of which appear only once. V usage is TRBV10-3 and J usage is TRBJ1-4; a possible D gene is TRBD1 (6 bases). The source of this sequence is a man in his forties in good health. The sequencing sample was made of blood. CDR3 in DNA: TGTGCCATCAGTGGAACTGCAGGGGCAACTAATGAAAAACTGTTTTTT. Translation gives CAISGTAGATNEKLFF.